Listed below are T cell receptor beta chains from one sample, sequenced in a study of T cell responses to AZD1222 COVID-19 vaccine. Using immunoSEQ multiplex PCR, the repertoire was profiled, and TCRdb retains in-frame clones only, with some absent. The table has 130,000 or so clones, around 94% seen once. The input for sequencing was peripheral blood, taken on day 0 of AZD1222 vaccination. The receptors come from an adult in good health. CDR3s include the opening cysteine and the closing phenylalanine or tryptophan. A D gene is named only where the DNA matches it firmly. Clone size is not always given. Where it is, it says once, few, many or a class for expanded clones.

d_call j_call v_call clone_size cdr3_aa cdr3_nt
NA TRBJ1-1 TRBV19 NA CASSIDREVSNTEAFF TGTGCCAGTAGTATAGATCGGGAGGTTTCGAACACTGAAGCTTTCTTT
TRBD2 TRBJ2-7 TRBV7-6 NA CASSLGAGATYEQYF TGTGCCAGCAGCTTAGGGGCGGGAGCCACCTACGAGCAGTACTTC
NA TRBJ1-2 TRBV4-1 NA CASSQGTGNYGYTF TGCGCCAGCAGCCAAGGGACCGGGAACTATGGCTACACCTTC
NA TRBJ1-5 TRBV19 NA CASSTRTEQPQHF TGTGCCAGTAGTACGCGGACAGAACAGCCCCAGCATTTT
NA TRBJ2-3 TRBV7-3 NA CASSLTPVGDTQYF TGTGCCAGCAGCTTAACCCCGGTGGGCGATACGCAGTATTTT
TRBD1 TRBJ1-2 TRBV5-1 NA CASSGTVNYGYTF TGCGCCAGCAGCGGGACAGTTAACTATGGCTACACCTTC
NA TRBJ1-2 TRBV27 NA CASSPLSNYGYTF TGTGCCAGCAGTCCCTTGTCTAACTATGGCTACACCTTC
NA TRBJ1-2 TRBV19 NA CARDYGYTF TGTGCCAGAGACTATGGCTACACCTTC
NA TRBJ2-2 TRBV24-1 NA CATSAAGAAGSAGELFF TGTGCCACCAGTGCAGCCGGGGCCGCAGGGAGCGCCGGGGAGCTGTTTTTT
NA TRBJ1-6 TRBV27 NA CASSWAYNSPLHF TGTGCCAGCAGCTGGGCCTATAATTCACCCCTCCACTTT
NA TRBJ2-7 TRBV4-3 once CASSQQGTYEQYF TGCGCCAGCAGCCAACAGGGAACCTACGAGCAGTACTTC
TRBD1 TRBJ1-4 TRBV5-1 once CASSQDRGGEKLFF TGCGCCAGCAGTCAGGACAGGGGGGGTGAAAAACTGTTTTTT
NA TRBJ1-2 TRBV7-5 NA CARSLVMCEGYTF TGTGCCAGAAGCTTAGTGATGTGTGAGGGCTACACCTTC
NA TRBJ2-3 TRBV2 NA CASSLESTDTQYF TGTGCCAGCAGCTTAGAAAGCACAGATACGCAGTATTTT
NA TRBJ1-1 TRBV28 few CASATGYTEAFF TGTGCCAGCGCTACAGGGTACACTGAAGCTTTCTTT
TRBD2 TRBJ2-2 TRBV6-1 NA CASREAGAGLFF TGTGCCAGCAGGGAAGCGGGAGCCGGGCTGTTTTTT
NA TRBJ2-5 TRBV19 NA CASKPGGGSQTQYF TGTGCCAGTAAACCAGGTGGCGGGTCCCAGACCCAGTACTTC